Listed here are 27 T cell receptor beta chains from one sample, sequenced in a study of T cells after yellow fever vaccination. Each CDR3 protein gets one entry after TCRdb re-called the 5' RACE reads with MiXCR. The sample lists around 30,000 distinct CDR3 sequences, about 6.6% seen once, with 22% in the top ten. This sample comprised PBMCs, either bulk or a sorted T-cell subset (CD4+, CD8+, memory, or dextramer-sorted; not recorded which), obtained on the day of the first yellow fever vaccination. All receptors come from a man aged 18 to 30 who received the YFV17D yellow fever vaccine.

By share, this clonotype ranks as medium-sized. The V call is TRBV7-2, the J call TRBJ2-1; D gene unclear. The CDR3 has 16 amino acids. With 2 bases removed from V and 0 bases from J, the gap between germline ends came to 11 bases. Per germline, CDR1 SGHTA and CDR2 FQGNSA. For the CDR3, the DNA is TGTGCCAGCAGCTTATTAGGAACGAGCTCCTACAATGAGCAGTTCTTC. It encodes CASSLLGTSSYNEQFF.

This clonotype was detected many times. V usage is TRBV4-3 and J usage is TRBJ1-2; 10 bases are shared with TRBD1. Germline V gene sequence: CDR1 LGHNA, CDR2 YSLEER. V shed 4 bases, J shed 4 bases, and the junction held 6 bases outside the gene matches. This CDR3 spans 15 amino acids. The CDR3 reads CASSRDRGLSYGYTF. The DNA for the CDR3 is TGCGCCAGCAGCCGCGACAGGGGGCTAAGCTATGGCTACACCTTC.

Ten or more counts support this clonotype. The chain carries TRBV4-3 and TRBJ1-5, with 7 positions matching TRBD1. The V gene's germline CDR1 is LGHNA and CDR2 YSLEER. The CDR3 contains 16 residues. V was clipped by 2 bases and J by 6 bases; unmatched bases: 10. The CDR3 DNA follows: TGCGCCAGCAGCCAAAATGGTGAGGGGGCGAGTCAGCCCCAGCATTTT. This encodes CASSQNGEGASQPQHF.

This clonotype was detected ten times or more. This chain joins TRBV7-9 and TRBJ1-4; D unclear. Germline V gene lookup returns CDR1 SEHNR and CDR2 FQNEAQ (reference sequence). The CDR3 extends over 10 amino acids. With 5 bases removed from V and 7 bases from J, the gap between germline ends came to 2 bases. The DNA of the CDR3 is TGTGCCAGCAGCGGTGAAAAACTGTTTTTT. Encoded protein: CASSGEKLFF.

This clonotype was observed at least ten times. This chain uses TRBV5-1 with TRBJ1-4, with a possible D match to TRBD1 (6 bases). Per germline, CDR1 SGHRS and CDR2 YFSETQ. This CDR3 has 15 amino acids. The V and J ends lost 5 bases and 5 bases respectively, with 16 bases between them. The CDR3 here is CASREEGQGNEKLFF. The CDR3 DNA sequence: TGCGCCAGCAGAGAAGAGGGACAAGGAAATGAAAAACTGTTTTTT.

This clonotype was seen many times. The CDR3 loop is CASSLVGHSNEKLFF. Written as DNA, the CDR3 is TGCGCCAGCAGCTTGGTTGGACACTCCAATGAAAAACTGTTTTTT. The chain couples TRBV5-1 to TRBJ1-4; maybe TRBD1 (5 bases). This CDR3 spans 15 amino acids. Trimming took off 0 bases at V and 5 bases at J, with 11 bases between the two ends. Germline V gene data show CDR1 as SGHRS and CDR2 as YFSETQ. Full variable domain (outside the CDR3, taken from reference TRBV5-1 and TRBJ1-4): KAGVTQTPRYLIKTRGQQVTLSCSPISGHRSVSWYQQTPGQGLQFLFEYFSETQRNKGNFPGRFSGRQFSNSRSEMNVSTLELGDSALYLCASSLVGHSNEKLFFGSGTQLSVL.

Comment on this clonotype: It may be a read error: a sequence one base away is much more abundant. The V and J genes are TRBV5-1 and TRBJ2-1; no clear D. V gave up 4 bases and J gave up 0 bases, with 14 bases separating them. Germline CDR1 is SGHRS and CDR2 is YFSETQ. CDR3 length: 16 amino acids. The CDR3: CASSTVTFFSYNEQFF. Written as DNA, the CDR3 is TGCGCCAGCAGCACGGTTACATTCTTCTCCTACAATGAGCAGTTCTTC.

This clonotype came up many times. The genes are TRBV12-3 or TRBV12-4 and TRBJ2-5, with a tentative D call TRBD1 (6 bases). The CDR3 runs 14 residues. V lost 6 bases to trimming and J lost 5 bases, with 16 bases between them. The CDR3 DNA sequence: TGTGCCAGCAGACTAGAGGGGGTCGAGGAGACCCAGTACTTC. Amino acid sequence: CASRLEGVEETQYF.

Ten or more counts support this clonotype. The chain carries TRBV7-2 and TRBJ2-3; a possible D gene is TRBD1 (5 bases). The CDR3 is 12 residues long. Between the trimmed V and J ends, which lost 6 bases and 4 bases, there was a span of 8 bases. CDR1 is SGHTA and CDR2 is FQGNSA in the germline V gene. In DNA, the CDR3 is TGTGCCAGCAGGGGGCAATCAGATACGCAGTATTTT. The encoded protein is CASRGQSDTQYF.

This clonotype was detected ten times or more. This chain uses TRBV28 with TRBJ1-1; D may be TRBD1 (6 bases). The V gene lost 5 bases and the J gene lost 8 bases, with 18 bases spanning the gap. Germline assignment: CDR1 MDHEN and CDR2 SYDVKM. The CDR3 contains 14 residues. The CDR3 DNA is TGTGCCAGCAGTACCCAGGGGCTCTTCCTCGAAGCTTTCTTT. Translated, it gives CASSTQGLFLEAFF. Combining the CDR3 with reference TRBV28 and TRBJ1-1 gives the whole variable domain DVKVTQSSRYLVKRTGEKVFLECVQDMDHENMFWYRQDPGLGLRLIYFSYDVKMKEKGDIPEGYSVSREKKERFSLILESASTNQTSMYLCASSTQGLFLEAFFGQGTRLTVV.

This clonotype was recorded many times. CDR3 residues: CASSLIAGNPTEQYV. The CDR3 nucleotides read TGTGCCAGCAGCTTGATCGCAGGGAACCCTACGGAGCAGTACGTC. This chain joins TRBV5-6 and TRBJ2-7, with a possible D match to TRBD1 (5 bases). This CDR3 region has 15 residues. The germline V gene has CDR1 SGHDT and CDR2 YYEEEE. V lost 1 base, J lost 7 bases, and 18 bases lay in between.

About this clonotype: Since a much larger clone is just one base distant, this may be a read error. The rearrangement joins TRBV7-9 to TRBJ1-1; tentative D call: TRBD1 (6 bases). Germline CDR1 and CDR2: SEHNR and FQNEAQ (reference sequence). The CDR3 length is 15 residues. The CDR3 DNA follows: TGTGGCAGCAGCCATAAGCAGGGGAGGGCCACTGAAGCTTTCTTT. It codes for CGSSHKQGRATEAFF.

This clonotype was seen many times. The genes are TRBV25-1 and TRBJ2-1; D remains ambiguous. V was shortened by 4 bases and J by 4 bases, with 8 bases between the two germline ends. The CDR3 is 13 amino acids. The germline V gene encodes CDR1 MGHDK and CDR2 SYGVNS. The CDR3 region has the DNA TGTGCCAGCAGTGCACTGCAGTACAATGAGCAGTTCTTC. Amino acids: CASSALQYNEQFF.

The chain links TRBV7-3 to TRBJ2-5, with TRBD2 matching over 12 bases. Looked up from germline, CDR1 is SGHTA and CDR2 is FQGTGA. This CDR3 contains 17 residues. V shed 2 bases, J shed 5 bases, and the junction held 9 bases outside the gene matches. The CDR3 here is CASSLGSSGGAGETQYF. In nucleotides, the CDR3 is TGTGCCAGCAGCTTAGGTTCTAGCGGGGGGGCCGGGGAGACCCAGTACTTC.

This clonotype was seen at least ten times. The chain uses TRBV10-3 and TRBJ1-2, with TRBD1 as a possible D gene (6 bases). The CDR3 is 12 amino acids. Germline V gives CDR1 ENHRY, CDR2 SYGVKD. V lost 10 bases and J 2 bases, leaving 11 bases between the germline ends. Written as DNA, the CDR3 is TGTGCCAGCGGGACACAGAACTATGGCTACACCTTC. Encoded protein: CASGTQNYGYTF.

This clonotype was seen at least ten times. The chain employs TRBV7-9 and TRBJ1-4, with TRBD1 identical over 7 bases. With V trimmed by 6 bases and J by 8 bases, 9 bases remained unmatched. CDR3 length equals 14 residues. The germline V gene encodes CDR1 SEHNR and CDR2 FQNEAQ (reference sequence). The CDR3: CASRPRQGQEKLFF. In DNA, the CDR3 is TGTGCCAGCAGGCCTAGACAGGGCCAAGAAAAACTGTTTTTT.

This clonotype was detected ten times or more. The chain links TRBV27 to TRBJ2-5; a weak D match, TRBD2 (5 bases). This CDR3 spans 13 amino acids. Germline V CDR1 and CDR2: MNHEY, SMNVEV (reference sequence). Trimming cost V 3 bases and J 4 bases, with 9 bases left between them. As DNA, the CDR3 is TGTGCCAGCAGTTTTTCTAGCAGAGAGACCCAGTACTTC. Amino acid sequence: CASSFSSRETQYF.

This clonotype was counted many times. This sequence joins TRBV3-1 and TRBJ2-5, with TRBD2 matching over 12 bases. Per germline, CDR1 LGHDT and CDR2 YNNKEL (reference sequence). The CDR3 loop spans 16 amino acids. V trimming: 0 bases; J trimming: 7 bases; junction bases outside the gene matches: 6. Written as DNA, the CDR3 is TGTGCCAGCAGCCAAGATCTTACTAGCGGGGGGCGGACCCAGTACTTC. Its translation: CASSQDLTSGGRTQYF.

This clonotype was found a few times. One junction end disagrees with the germline gene, perhaps due to a read error. The chain has TRBV7-7 and TRBJ2-2; D is possibly TRBD2 (6 bases). CDR3 length equals 18 residues. Germline CDR1 SSHAT, CDR2 FNYEAQ (reference sequence). CDR3 nucleotides: TGTGCTAGCAGCCCCGATCGCCGGGGACTCCCACAGACCGGGGAGCTGTTTTTT. Protein sequence: CASSPDRRGLPQTGELFF.

This clonotype has at least ten counts. The CDR3 nucleotides are TGCGCCAGCAGAAACAGGGCCTATAATTCACCCCTCCACTTT. Residues: CASRNRAYNSPLHF. The chain uses TRBV10-2 and TRBJ1-6, with D maybe TRBD1 (6 bases). CDR3 length: 14 amino acids. Germline V lookup: CDR1 WSHSY, CDR2 SAAADI. Deletions cut 6 bases from V and 2 bases from J, with 8 bases between.

V gene TRBV19 combines with J gene TRBJ2-2; no clear D. This CDR3 has 17 amino acids. Trimming removed 4 bases from V and 0 bases from J, with 15 bases in between. The germline V gene encodes CDR1 LNHDA and CDR2 SQIVND (reference sequence). DNA for the CDR3: TGTGCCAGTAGTACCCCCGAAACAGAACCGAACACCGGGGAGCTGTTTTTT. As protein: CASSTPETEPNTGELFF.

The table lists this clonotype with many counts. The V and J genes are TRBV6-5 and TRBJ2-7; possibly TRBD1 for D (7 bases). Germline CDR1 and CDR2: MNHEY and SVGAGI. Between the trimmed V and J ends, which lost 4 bases and 1 base, there was a span of 14 bases. This CDR3 comprises 15 residues. CDR3 nucleotides: TGTGCCAGCAGTTGGCGCAGGGGGGCATCCTACGAGCAGTACGTC. It encodes CASSWRRGASYEQYV.

This clonotype has ten or more counts. This CDR3 reads CASSETAGGPETQYF. For the CDR3, the DNA is TGTGCCAGCAGTGAAACGGCGGGGGGGCCTGAGACCCAGTACTTC. The gene calls are TRBV6-1 and TRBJ2-5, with TRBD2 identical over 9 bases. V shed 2 bases, J shed 5 bases, and the junction held 6 bases outside the gene matches. The CDR3 is made up of 15 amino acids. Per germline, CDR1 MNHNS and CDR2 SASEGT.

This clonotype was seen at least ten times. Written as DNA, the CDR3 is TGTGCCAGCATCAAAACTCGAAACACCGGGGAGCTGTTTTTT. Its protein product is CASIKTRNTGELFF. The chain links TRBV7-2 to TRBJ2-2; D not resolved. V lost 7 bases to trimming and J lost 2 bases, with 11 bases between them. From germline, CDR1 is SGHTA and CDR2 FQGNSA. The CDR3 extends over 14 amino acids.

The J gene is TRBJ1-2, the V gene TRBV24-1; D unresolved. Germline loops: CDR1 KGHDR, CDR2 SFDVKD. V lost 0 bases, J lost 4 bases, and 8 bases lay in between. This CDR3 region has 14 residues. In DNA, the CDR3 is TGTGCCACCAGTGATTTGGCGGATCCCTATGGCTACACCTTC. Translated: CATSDLADPYGYTF.

This clonotype was seen at least ten times. DNA of the CDR3: TGTGCCTGGAGAGCGGGGGGGGATGCAGATACGCAGTATTTT. Its translation: CAWRAGGDADTQYF. This rearrangement joins TRBV30 to TRBJ2-3; 10 nucleotides agree with TRBD2. Germline CDR1 is GTSNPN and CDR2 is SVGIG (reference sequence). CDR3 length: 14 residues. V lost 3 bases to trimming and J lost 4 bases; unmatched junction nucleotides: 4.

This clonotype has at least ten counts. The chain links TRBV4-1 to TRBJ1-1; 9 bases map to TRBD1. Germline assignment: CDR1 MGHRA and CDR2 YSYEKL. This CDR3 region has 15 residues. With V trimmed by 7 bases and J by 3 bases, 9 bases remained unmatched. Written as DNA, the CDR3 is TGCGCCAGCACCGCCAACAGGGGGCTCGACACTGAAGCTTTCTTT. Protein: CASTANRGLDTEAFF.